These T cell receptor beta chains were read from a single sample in a study of T cell responses to AZD1222 COVID-19 vaccine. This table comes from immunoSEQ multiplex PCR, and its TCRdb copy is limited to in-frame clones, with some not included. The table includes about 140,000 clones, 75% to 90% detected once. This material consisted of peripheral blood, taken on day 0 of AZD1222 vaccination. These receptors were collected from an adult in good health. Each CDR3 is given with its conserved first and last residue. The D gene is left open where the match is weak. Clone size, where shown, is once, few, many, or a class for clones that have expanded.

CDR3,DNA,J,size,V,D
CASSQVSGDRESETQYF,TGTGCCAGCAGCCAAGTTAGCGGGGACCGAGAATCGGAGACCCAGTACTTC,TRBJ2-5,.,TRBV3-1/TRBV3-2,TRBD2
CASAIGKPGYGYTF,TGCGCCAGCGCCATCGGGAAACCGGGCTATGGCTACACCTTC,TRBJ1-2,once,TRBV5-1,.
CASLDGGFSGNTIYF,TGTGCCAGCCTCGACGGAGGATTCTCTGGAAACACCATATATTTT,TRBJ1-3,.,TRBV19,.
CASSEVNYGYTF,TGTGCCAGCAGTGAAGTTAACTATGGCTACACCTTC,TRBJ1-2,.,TRBV2,.
CAWSADSSYEQYF,TGTGCCTGGAGTGCTGACAGCTCCTACGAGCAGTACTTC,TRBJ2-7,.,TRBV30,.
CASSPGLAGQETQYF,TGCGCCAGCAGCCCCGGACTAGCGGGTCAAGAGACCCAGTACTTC,TRBJ2-5,.,TRBV4-1,TRBD2
CASSQDASMKTQYF,TGCGCCAGCAGCCAAGATGCGAGTATGAAGACCCAGTACTTC,TRBJ2-5,.,TRBV4-1,.
CASTQNWGANEKLFF,TGTGCCAGCACCCAAAACTGGGGAGCTAATGAAAAACTGTTTTTT,TRBJ1-4,.,TRBV6-5,.
CASSFLDRNGGDEKLFF,TGTGCCAGCAGTTTCCTCGACAGGAACGGAGGGGATGAAAAACTGTTTTTT,TRBJ1-4,once,TRBV28,.
CASSPRDSPPDTQYF,TGTGCCAGTAGTCCCCGGGACAGCCCCCCAGATACGCAGTATTTT,TRBJ2-3,.,TRBV19,TRBD1
CASSLFQYNEQFF,TGTGCCAGCAGCTTGTTTCAGTACAATGAGCAGTTCTTC,TRBJ2-1,once,TRBV5-4,.
CASSHQWTGGASLRETQYF,TGTGCCAGCAGCCACCAATGGACAGGGGGCGCGAGTTTAAGGGAGACCCAGTACTTC,TRBJ2-5,once,TRBV7-9,TRBD1
CAWSGGGPQHF,TGTGCCTGGAGCGGGGGGGGGCCCCAGCATTTT,TRBJ1-5,.,TRBV30,.
CASSTFGRQVPNTEAFF,TGTGCCAGTAGCACCTTCGGCCGACAGGTACCGAACACTGAAGCTTTCTTT,TRBJ1-1,.,TRBV19,.
CASSLTDPRFGFHEQYF,TGTGCCAGCAGCTTAACCGACCCCAGGTTCGGGTTCCACGAGCAGTACTTC,TRBJ2-7,.,TRBV7-3,.
CASSWEGSEQYF,TGTGCCAGCAGTTGGGAGGGTTCCGAGCAGTACTTC,TRBJ2-7,.,TRBV12-3/TRBV12-4,TRBD2
CASRHRGPNTEAFF,TGTGCCAGTAGACACAGGGGGCCGAACACTGAAGCTTTCTTT,TRBJ1-1,.,TRBV19,TRBD1
CASSLGWGQGARNEQYF,TGCGCCAGCAGCTTGGGGTGGGGACAGGGGGCGCGAAACGAGCAGTACTTC,TRBJ2-7,once,TRBV5-1,TRBD1
CASSQVRQGAGGYTF,TGTGCCAGCAGCCAAGTCAGACAGGGGGCCGGAGGCTACACCTTC,TRBJ1-2,.,TRBV14,TRBD1
CAIPLSELNPGELFF,TGTGCCATACCGCTCAGCGAGCTTAATCCCGGGGAGCTGTTTTTT,TRBJ2-2,.,TRBV7-9,.
CASSPLSIAGENEQFF,TGTGCCAGCAGCCCCTTATCAATAGCGGGAGAGAATGAGCAGTTCTTC,TRBJ2-1,.,TRBV3-1/TRBV3-2,TRBD2
CAITKGETGALGYTF,TGTGCCATCACCAAGGGGGAGACAGGGGCACTAGGCTACACCTTC,TRBJ1-2,.,TRBV10-3,TRBD1